The clone carrying this TCR beta chain was seen repeatedly, ten times or more. Indicated time point: pre-sensitization, week 0. Treatment indicated: therapeutic diphenylcyclopropenone sensitization with weekly scalp DPC. Sample donors consisted of patients with alopecia, aged 18 to 70 years, who were suitable for DPC. The study extracted total RNA from unfractionated whole blood. The sample originates from a study of human T cells and chemical hapten exposure. Turning to the study itself: Patients were given diphenylcyclopropenone on the scalp weekly across the approximately 22-week study. Minor pooled library volume differences mainly drove per-sample TCR yield variation.

TCRdb recomputed calls from the RACE reads with MiXCR, one row per CDR3 protein. The sample yields around 380,000 distinct CDR3 sequences, approximately 5% seen once. This CDR3 is built from 17 residues. Germline V gene data show CDR1 as DFQATT and CDR2 as SNEGSKA (reference sequence). V was shortened by 2 bases and J by 1 base, with 18 bases between the two germline ends. The chain has TRBV20-1 and TRBJ1-5, with a tentative D call TRBD1 (5 bases). This TCR came from a woman younger than 35 with alopecia areata. Some clones in this sample may be carry-over from other donors' samples. This sample comprised whole blood, obtained in connection with sensitization to the hapten diphenylcyclopropenone (DPC). CDR3: CSARMNGGVVSNQPQHF. CDR3 DNA sequence: TGCAGTGCTAGAATGAATGGGGGGGTTGTGAGCAATCAGCCCCAGCATTTT.